The clone carrying this T cell receptor (beta chain) was detected a few times. Its antigen is still unknown. The study ran its PCR with 60 Vbeta and 13 Jbeta primers. Profiled with immunoSEQ multiplex PCR; TCRdb holds only in-frame clones, not every one. The top ten clones hold more than 0.7% of a sample with more than 90,000 clones, about 70% of them seen once. Deletions cut 9 bases from V and 4 bases from J, with 15 bases between. Looked up from germline, CDR1 is MNHNS and CDR2 is SASEGT. The CDR3 has 13 amino acids. This sample stems from a study of cytomegalovirus exposure and HLA in healthy donors. Study context: A prior analysis found roughly 110 million unique TCR beta sequences from approximately 200 million T cells. Whole-study results and caveats: It was shown in a later analysis that HLA-associated TCR beta chains were more clonally expanded than other, equally common chains. Presence/absence analysis assumed near-uniform sequencing depth across donors.

The clonotype was recovered from a woman in her 30s in good health and CMV-seronegative. The sequenced material came from PBMCs. The chain joins TRBV6-1 to TRBJ2-5, with D unclear. Here the CDR3 DNA reads TGTGCCAGTCGGTTATCCCTCGTAGAGACCCAGTACTTC. It is translated as CASRLSLVETQYF.